Detailed here is one TCR beta chain. This record belongs to a study of glioma-infiltrating T cells after dendritic cell vaccination. Using immunoSEQ multiplex PCR, the repertoire was profiled, and TCRdb retains in-frame clones only, with some absent. The table records about 50,000 clones, about 85% of them present only once. In germline, CDR1 is SNHLY, CDR2 FYNNEI. This CDR3 spans 15 amino acids. Trimming pared 7 bases from V and 3 bases from J, leaving 16 bases between. The chain links TRBV2 to TRBJ1-5; weak D call: TRBD1 (6 bases). This sequence originates from a human donor with glioblastoma. Sequenced here: blood, sampled before dendritic cell vaccination. Here the CDR3 DNA reads TGTGCCAGCAAAACAGGGTCGGCCGCCAATCAGCCCCAGCATTTT. It yields the protein CASKTGSAANQPQHF.